Reported below is one T cell receptor beta chain. Its target is unknown. This sample stems from a study of monozygotic twins with inflammatory bowel disease. Findings of the study overall: Among IBD patients, TCRbeta diversity (inverse Simpson) was lower than in healthy co-twins. Possibly reflecting limited power, no difference in repertoire similarity was found between concordant and discordant twins.

Germline V gene data show CDR1 as MNHEY and CDR2 as SMNVEV (reference sequence). The CDR3 sequence is 16 residues long. Generation of cDNA took place in eight separate reactions per sample. UMIs bearing a 6-nucleotide sample barcode were added through template switching. No DNA is given; TCRdb re-called the 5' RACE reads and lists each CDR3 protein once. The table counts about 160,000 distinct CDR3 sequences; 2.4% lies in the top ten. The V gene is TRBV27, the J gene TRBJ2-3; TCRdb's D call, TRBD1, is unchecked because there is no DNA. The sample consisted of blood. The TCR sequence derives from a human donor with ulcerative colitis or Crohn's disease, or a healthy co-twin of an affected twin (not recorded which). CDR3 amino acids: CASSRRDRGHTDTQYF.